A single sample is the source of the 25 T cell receptor beta chains below, sequenced in a study of T cell responses to AZD1222 COVID-19 vaccine. Some clones are missing from TCRdb's copy, which holds only in-frame ones; the method was immunoSEQ multiplex PCR. In the table there are approximately 110,000 clones, roughly 87% of which are singletons. Sequenced material: peripheral blood, taken on day 0 of AZD1222 vaccination. All receptors come from an adult in good health.

In this sample, this clone turned up once. V is TRBV20-1 and J is TRBJ2-7, with a possible D match to TRBD2 (5 bases). Germline V gene sequence: CDR1 DFQATT, CDR2 SNEGSKA (reference sequence). This CDR3 contains 10 residues. Trimming cost V 6 bases and J 7 bases, with 10 bases left between them. The CDR3 sequence is CSAGGREQYF. Written as DNA, the CDR3 is TGCAGTGCCGGAGGCCGGGAGCAGTACTTC.

The chain links TRBV28 to TRBJ2-7; the match to TRBD2 covers 12 bases. This CDR3 has 15 residues. V dropped 2 bases and J dropped 2; count of bases not matched to a gene: 1. Germline V lookup: CDR1 MDHEN, CDR2 SYDVKM. The CDR3 sequence: CASSLLAGGTYEQYF. The CDR3 DNA sequence: TGTGCCAGCAGTTTACTAGCGGGAGGGACCTACGAGCAGTACTTC. Drawing the rest from reference TRBV28 and TRBJ2-7, the complete variable domain is DVKVTQSSRYLVKRTGEKVFLECVQDMDHENMFWYRQDPGLGLRLIYFSYDVKMKEKGDIPEGYSVSREKKERFSLILESASTNQTSMYLCASSLLAGGTYEQYFGPGTRLTVT.

The V call is TRBV28, the J call TRBJ2-5, with TRBD1 matching 10 bases. The CDR3 sequence is 14 residues long. The germline gives CDR1 MDHEN, CDR2 SYDVKM. The V and J ends lost 6 bases and 1 base, in that order; junction bases with no gene match: 2. This CDR3 reads CASRTGGIQETQYF. CDR3 DNA sequence: TGTGCCAGCAGGACAGGGGGCATCCAAGAGACCCAGTACTTC.

The chain carries TRBV6-5 and TRBJ1-2; a possible D gene is TRBD1 (6 bases). V lost 0 bases to trimming and J lost 7 bases, with 18 bases between them. Germline V gene data show CDR1 as MNHEY and CDR2 as SVGAGI. The CDR3 loop spans 16 amino acids. Written as DNA, the CDR3 is TGTGCCAGCAGTTACTCGCGACAGGTACGACGACTTGGCTACACCTTC. It is translated as CASSYSRQVRRLGYTF.

The chain uses TRBV28 and TRBJ2-1, with TRBD1 as a possible D gene (5 bases). This CDR3 has 15 amino acids. V lost 2 bases to trimming and J lost 7 bases, with 15 bases between them. The germline V gene encodes CDR1 MDHEN and CDR2 SYDVKM. The CDR3 bases are TGTGCCAGCAGTTTAGGCAGGGAAGTTGGGAATGAGCAGTTCTTC. Encoded protein: CASSLGREVGNEQFF.

The chain joins TRBV21-1 to TRBJ2-7. TRBV21-1 is deemed a pseudogene. CDR3 length: 16 residues. The CDR3 is CVAARDPEAESYEQYF. The CDR3 region has the DNA TGTGTCGCAGCTAGGGACCCAGAAGCCGAATCCTACGAGCAGTACTTC.

The CDR3 bases are TGTGCCAGCAGCGCGCGAGGATCCGGGCCCAGCAATTCACCCCTCCACTTT. Its protein is CASSARGSGPSNSPLHF. V is TRBV11-3 and J is TRBJ1-6; no clear D gene. The CDR3 runs 17 residues. Deletions cut 5 bases from V and 7 bases from J, with 21 bases between. Per the germline V gene, CDR1 is SGHNT and CDR2 is YENEEA.

The chain joins TRBV5-4 to TRBJ1-1; tentative D call: TRBD1 (6 bases). The CDR3 has 15 amino acids. Germline V CDR1 and CDR2: SGHNT, YYREEE (reference sequence). Deletions cut 2 bases from V and 0 bases from J, with 11 bases between. DNA for the CDR3: TGTGCCAGCAGCTTCAGAGGGGGTATGAACACTGAAGCTTTCTTT. It encodes CASSFRGGMNTEAFF.

In this sample, this clone turned up a few times. The chain uses TRBV7-6 and TRBJ2-2; a weak D match, TRBD2 (5 bases). The germline gives CDR1 SGHVS, CDR2 FNYEAQ. The V end lost 5 bases, the J end lost 8 bases, and 12 bases lay between the germline ends. The CDR3 is 13 residues long. CDR3 nucleotides: TGTGCCAGCAGCCTGGGGAGCGCTGGGGAGCTGTTTTTT. It is translated as CASSLGSAGELFF.

The chain combines TRBV20-1 with TRBJ2-3; D is unclear. This CDR3 spans 10 amino acids. Germline V gene lookup returns CDR1 DFQATT and CDR2 SNEGSKA (reference sequence). Here the CDR3 reads CSPLRDTQYF. As DNA, the CDR3 is TGCAGCCCCCTAAGGGATACGCAGTATTTT.

Concerning this clone: This CDR3 is also generated by other DNA sequences in the sample. The J gene is TRBJ2-7, the V gene TRBV4-2; 9 nucleotides match TRBD1. Germline-derived CDR1 and CDR2 are LGHNA and YNFKEQ. The CDR3 covers 15 residues. Germline trimming cut 1 base from V and 2 bases from J; bases unmatched to any gene: 3. The chain's CDR3 is CASSQVGTGPYEQYF. The DNA of the CDR3 is TGTGCCAGCAGCCAAGTCGGGACAGGGCCCTACGAGCAGTACTTC.

The genes are TRBV28 and TRBJ1-3; unclear D gene. Trimming took off 1 base at V and 0 bases at J, with 7 bases between the two ends. CDR1 and CDR2 (germline): MDHEN, SYDVKM. The CDR3 is 15 residues long. The CDR3 loop reads CASSLSLYSGNTIYF. The CDR3 DNA follows: TGTGCCAGCAGTTTATCGCTTTACTCTGGAAACACCATATATTTT.

This clone was observed a single time. The junction differs from germline at one of its ends, possibly a read error. The chain employs TRBV19 and TRBJ1-2; TRBD1 might be the D (5 bases). The CDR3 runs 14 residues. From germline, CDR1 is LNHDA and CDR2 SQIVND (reference sequence). CDR3 sequence: CATTRNRRGGKLFF. The CDR3 DNA reads as TGTGCCACGACTCGGAACAGGAGGGGCGGGAAACTCTTCTTC.

The V call is TRBV11-3, the J call TRBJ2-7; a weak D match, TRBD1 (7 bases). Germline values: CDR1 SGHNT, CDR2 YENEEA. This CDR3 has 13 amino acids. The V and J ends lost 3 bases and 4 bases respectively, with 10 bases between them. The CDR3 DNA reads TGTGCCAGCAGCTTCAGGGGGGAGTACGAGCAGTACTTC. Translating it yields CASSFRGEYEQYF.

The chain recombines TRBV6-5 with TRBJ2-2; 8 bases fit TRBD2. Germline trimming cut 0 bases from V and 4 bases from J; bases unmatched to any gene: 4. This CDR3 contains 16 residues. Germline lookup yields CDR1 MNHEY and CDR2 SVGAGI. The CDR3 DNA is TGTGCCAGCAGTTACTCTGGGACTAGTCTCACCGGGGAGCTGTTTTTT. Amino acid sequence: CASSYSGTSLTGELFF.

V gene TRBV5-4 combines with J gene TRBJ1-3, with 8 bases aligning to TRBD1. The germline V gene has CDR1 SGHNT and CDR2 YYREEE (reference sequence). Losses at the gene ends were 4 bases for V and 4 bases for J; bases not matched to a gene: 7. The CDR3 loop spans 15 amino acids. For the CDR3, the DNA is TGTGCCAGCAGCATCCAGGGGGCGCGAGGAAACACCATATATTTT. It encodes CASSIQGARGNTIYF. The full variable domain, with the rest looked up from reference TRBV5-4 and TRBJ1-3, is ETGVTQSPTHLIKTRGQQVTLRCSSQSGHNTVSWYQQALGQGPQFIFQYYREEENGRGNFPPRFSGLQFPNYSSELNVNALELDDSALYLCASSIQGARGNTIYFGEGSWLTVV.

V and J are TRBV5-1 and TRBJ1-3; D gene unclear. The CDR3 spans 16 residues. CDR1 SGHRS and CDR2 YFSETQ come from the germline V gene. Trimming shortened V by 4 bases and J by 0 bases, and 14 bases separated the two germline ends. CDR3 residues: CASSQALGSSGNTIYF. CDR3 DNA sequence: TGCGCCAGCAGCCAGGCATTGGGGAGCTCTGGAAACACCATATATTTT.

This chain links TRBV14 with TRBJ2-7; the match to TRBD2 covers 13 bases. There are 15 residues in the CDR3. The V segment lost 0 bases and the J segment 9 bases; nucleotides outside the gene matches: 5. From germline, CDR1 is SGHDN and CDR2 FVKESK. CDR3 sequence: CASSQEGLAGEGQYF. CDR3 coding DNA: TGTGCCAGCAGCCAAGAAGGACTAGCGGGAGAAGGGCAGTACTTC.

As DNA, the CDR3 is TGTGCCAGCAGCCCCGGGGGGGGAGGGAACCCCTACGAGCAGTACTTC. It yields the protein CASSPGGGGNPYEQYF. This chain connects TRBV11-3 to TRBJ2-7, with TRBD2 matching 8 bases. Germline values: CDR1 SGHNT, CDR2 YENEEA. With V trimmed by 5 bases and J by 2 bases, 11 bases remained unmatched. This CDR3 region has 16 residues.

This clone appeared once. The chain couples TRBV23-1 to TRBJ2-5; TRBD2 matches 16 bases. TRBV23-1 is noted as an ORF with a role that remains uncertain. This CDR3 is built from 19 residues. V dropped 6 bases and J dropped 4; count of bases not matched to a gene: 14. CDR3 sequence: CASSPTGTSGRGAGETQYF. For the CDR3, the DNA is TGCGCCAGCAGCCCCACCGGGACTAGCGGGAGGGGGGCTGGAGAGACCCAGTACTTC.

The J gene is TRBJ2-2, the V gene TRBV7-9; D remains unclear. CDR1 SEHNR and CDR2 FQNEAQ come from the germline V gene (reference sequence). Trimming took 1 base from V and 5 from J, leaving 11 bases between them. The length of the CDR3 is 15 residues. CDR3 region: CASSLERLRTGELFF. CDR3 DNA: TGTGCCAGCAGCTTAGAGCGACTGAGGACCGGGGAGCTGTTTTTT. Full variable domain (rest looked up from reference TRBV7-9 and TRBJ2-2): DTGVSQNPRHKITKRGQNVTFRCDPISEHNRLYWYRQTLGQGPEFLTYFQNEAQLEKSRLLSDRFSAERPKGSFSTLEIQRTEQGDSAMYLCASSLERLRTGELFFGEGSRLTVL.

The chain has TRBV4-1 and TRBJ1-6, with 7 bases identical to TRBD1. The V gene's germline CDR1 is MGHRA and CDR2 YSYEKL. V was clipped by 3 bases and J by 9 bases; unmatched bases: 8. CDR3 length: 15 residues. CDR3 sequence: CASSHSTGYGSPLHF. The CDR3 nucleotides read TGCGCCAGCAGCCATTCGACAGGGTACGGTTCACCCCTCCACTTT.

The chain uses TRBV10-3 and TRBJ2-1; D tentatively reads TRBD1 or TRBD2 (6 bases each). CDR3 length: 20 residues. CDR1 is ENHRY and CDR2 is SYGVKD in the germline V gene. The V end was cut by 7 bases, the J end by 0 bases, with 28 bases between. Here the CDR3 DNA reads TGTGCCATCAAGGGGGTACGGGGGACCGAGGCTACCAGCTCCTACAATGAGCAGTTCTTC. Translated: CAIKGVRGTEATSSYNEQFF.

This chain connects TRBV4-2 to TRBJ2-7, with D perhaps TRBD1 or TRBD2 (5 bases each). CDR1 and CDR2 (germline): LGHNA, YNFKEQ. Trimming took off 1 base at V and 3 bases at J, with 13 bases between the two ends. The CDR3 spans 15 residues. The CDR3 here is CASSQVGVGGYEQYF. The CDR3 region has the DNA TGTGCCAGCAGCCAAGTGGGGGTAGGCGGCTACGAGCAGTACTTC.

The chain has TRBV28 and TRBJ1-2, with D uncertain. The germline V gene encodes CDR1 MDHEN and CDR2 SYDVKM. With 6 bases removed from V and 4 bases from J, the gap between germline ends came to 12 bases. This CDR3 has 13 amino acids. The DNA of the CDR3 is TGTGCCAGCAGACCCCCGCAGATCTATGGCTACACCTTC. Its translation is CASRPPQIYGYTF.